The T cell receptor beta chain under discussion was sequenced for a study of T cell responses to AZD1222 COVID-19 vaccine. Using immunoSEQ multiplex PCR, the repertoire was profiled, and TCRdb retains in-frame clones only, with some absent. The sample includes some 130,000 clones, about nine tenths seen only once; the top ten take 1.4% to 1.5%. Study findings and constraints: Repertoires were obtained only post-peak T cell response. It should be noted that donors were predominantly white British and more often female, and clonal diversity was possibly underestimated. Spike-specific TCR repertoires showed rising breadth and depth after two AZD1222 doses. Baseline testing showed seropositivity in only six AZD1222 recipients.

CDR3 size: 15 residues. Trimming took 2 bases from V and 4 from J, leaving 12 bases between them. Per the germline V gene, CDR1 is SGHNT and CDR2 is YYREEE (reference sequence). On this clone: Its target is not known.

The sample consisted of peripheral blood, taken on day 0 of AZD1222 vaccination. The rearrangement joins TRBV5-4 to TRBJ2-2, with D maybe TRBD2 (6 bases). The clonotype was recovered from an adult in good health. CDR3 in amino acids: CASSFGGRGTGELFF. CDR3 DNA sequence: TGTGCCAGCAGCTTTGGAGGGCGCGGCACCGGGGAGCTGTTTTTT.